This TCR beta chain was sequenced during a study of OX40 agonist ivuxolimab in advanced cancers. The wider study: Three patients responded partially, comprising one with hepatocellular carcinoma and two with cutaneous melanoma.

Trimming took off 5 bases at V and 5 bases at J, with 10 bases between the two ends. Germline V CDR1 and CDR2: MNHNY, SVGAGI (reference sequence). There are 13 residues in the CDR3. Repertoires were generated with immunoSEQ multiplex PCR, while TCRdb's copy carries only in-frame clones and drops some. Altogether over 100,000 clones are present, around nine tenths being singletons, with the ten largest covering less than 1.1%. The chain joins TRBV6-6 to TRBJ2-1, with D uncertain. This specimen consisted of CD4+ or CD8+ T cells sorted from blood, obtained in a trial of the OX40 agonist ivuxolimab. This TCR was recovered from an adult with an advanced solid tumor such as melanoma, head and neck, liver or kidney cancer. As DNA, the CDR3 is TGTGCCAGCAGTCTGGACGGTAACAATGAGCAGTTCTTC. This gives the protein CASSLDGNNEQFF.